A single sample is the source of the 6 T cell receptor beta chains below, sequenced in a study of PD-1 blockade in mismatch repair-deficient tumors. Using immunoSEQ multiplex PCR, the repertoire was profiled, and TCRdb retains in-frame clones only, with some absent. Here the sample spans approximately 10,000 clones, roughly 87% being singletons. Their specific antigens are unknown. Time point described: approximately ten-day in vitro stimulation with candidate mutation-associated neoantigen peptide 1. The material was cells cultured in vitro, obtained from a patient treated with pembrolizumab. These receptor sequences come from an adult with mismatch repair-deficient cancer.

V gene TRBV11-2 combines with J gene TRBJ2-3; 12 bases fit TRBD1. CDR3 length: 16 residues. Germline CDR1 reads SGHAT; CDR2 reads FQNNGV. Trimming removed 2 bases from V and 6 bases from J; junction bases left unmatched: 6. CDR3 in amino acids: CASSLRGQGAGDTQYF. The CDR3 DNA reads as TGTGCCAGCAGCTTACGGGGACAGGGGGCCGGGGATACGCAGTATTTT.

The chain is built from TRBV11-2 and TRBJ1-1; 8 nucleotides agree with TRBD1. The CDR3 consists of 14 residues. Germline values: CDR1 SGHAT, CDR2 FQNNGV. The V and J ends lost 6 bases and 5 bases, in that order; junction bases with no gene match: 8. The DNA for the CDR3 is TGTGCCAGCAGTTTTACAGGGGGTCGAACTGAAGCTTTCTTT. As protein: CASSFTGGRTEAFF.

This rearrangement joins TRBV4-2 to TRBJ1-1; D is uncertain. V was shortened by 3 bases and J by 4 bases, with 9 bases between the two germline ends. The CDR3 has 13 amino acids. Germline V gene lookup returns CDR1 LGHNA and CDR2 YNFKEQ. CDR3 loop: CASSHRVGTEAFF. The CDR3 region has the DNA TGTGCCAGCAGCCATCGGGTGGGCACTGAAGCTTTCTTT.

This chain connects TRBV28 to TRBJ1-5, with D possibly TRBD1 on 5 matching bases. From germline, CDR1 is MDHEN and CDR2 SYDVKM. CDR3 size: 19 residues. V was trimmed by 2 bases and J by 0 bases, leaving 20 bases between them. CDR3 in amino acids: CASSLRAVRQIFSNQPQHF. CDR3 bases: TGTGCCAGCAGTTTAAGGGCCGTTAGACAGATCTTTAGCAATCAGCCCCAGCATTTT.

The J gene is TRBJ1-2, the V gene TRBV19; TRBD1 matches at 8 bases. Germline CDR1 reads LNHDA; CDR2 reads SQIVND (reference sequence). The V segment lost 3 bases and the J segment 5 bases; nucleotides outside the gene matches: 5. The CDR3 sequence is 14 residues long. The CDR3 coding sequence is TGTGCCAGTAGTATTGACAGGGGAGGATATGGCTACACCTTC. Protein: CASSIDRGGYGYTF.

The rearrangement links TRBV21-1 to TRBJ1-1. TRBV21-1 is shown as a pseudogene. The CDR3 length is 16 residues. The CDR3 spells CASRMAIATLRTEAFF. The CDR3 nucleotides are TGTGCCAGCAGAATGGCGATAGCTACACTTCGCACTGAAGCTTTCTTT.